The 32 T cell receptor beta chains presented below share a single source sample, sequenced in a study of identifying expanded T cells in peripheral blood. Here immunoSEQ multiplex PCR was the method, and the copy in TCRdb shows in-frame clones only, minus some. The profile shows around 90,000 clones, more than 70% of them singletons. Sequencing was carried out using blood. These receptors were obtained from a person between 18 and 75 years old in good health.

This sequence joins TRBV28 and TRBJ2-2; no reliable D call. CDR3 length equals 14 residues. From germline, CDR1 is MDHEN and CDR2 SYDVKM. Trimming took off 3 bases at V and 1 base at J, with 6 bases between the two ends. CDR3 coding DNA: TGTGCCAGCAGTTTCTTGGGGAACACCGGGGAGCTGTTTTTT. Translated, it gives CASSFLGNTGELFF.

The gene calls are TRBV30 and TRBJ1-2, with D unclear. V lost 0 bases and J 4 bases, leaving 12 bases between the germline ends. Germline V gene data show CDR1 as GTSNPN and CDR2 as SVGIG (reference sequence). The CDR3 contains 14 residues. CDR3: CAWSVGLVIYGYTF. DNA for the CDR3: TGTGCCTGGAGTGTAGGGTTGGTTATCTATGGCTACACCTTC.

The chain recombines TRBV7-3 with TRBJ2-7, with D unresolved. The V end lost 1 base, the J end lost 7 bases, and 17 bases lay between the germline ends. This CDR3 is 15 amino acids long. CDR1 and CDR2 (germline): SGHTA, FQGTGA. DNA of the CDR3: TGTGCCAGCAGCTTAAGGTCGTCCCCTCCGAGGGAGCAGTACTTC. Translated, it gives CASSLRSSPPREQYF.

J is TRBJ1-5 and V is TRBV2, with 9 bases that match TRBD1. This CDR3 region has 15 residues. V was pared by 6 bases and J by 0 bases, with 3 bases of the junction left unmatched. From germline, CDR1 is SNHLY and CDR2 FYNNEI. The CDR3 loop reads CASRVQGASNQPQHF. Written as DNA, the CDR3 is TGTGCCAGCAGAGTACAGGGGGCTAGCAATCAGCCCCAGCATTTT.

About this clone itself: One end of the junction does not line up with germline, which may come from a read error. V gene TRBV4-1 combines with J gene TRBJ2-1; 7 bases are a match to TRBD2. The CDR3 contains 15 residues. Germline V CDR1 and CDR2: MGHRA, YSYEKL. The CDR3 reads CASSQDWDYYNEQVF. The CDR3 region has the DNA TGCGCCAGCAGCCAAGATTGGGACTACTACAATGAGCAAGTCTTC.

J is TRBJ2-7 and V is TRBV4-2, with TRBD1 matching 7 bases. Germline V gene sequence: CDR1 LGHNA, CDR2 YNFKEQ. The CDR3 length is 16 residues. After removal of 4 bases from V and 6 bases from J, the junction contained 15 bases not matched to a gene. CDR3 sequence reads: CASSPAPKQGPSEQYF. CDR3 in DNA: TGTGCCAGCAGCCCCGCCCCAAAACAGGGGCCTAGCGAGCAGTACTTC.

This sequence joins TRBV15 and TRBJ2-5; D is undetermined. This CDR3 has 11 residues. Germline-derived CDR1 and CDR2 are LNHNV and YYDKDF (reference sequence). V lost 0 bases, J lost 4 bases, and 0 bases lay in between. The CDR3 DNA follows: TGTGCCACCAGCAGAGAAGAGACCCAGTACTTC. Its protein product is CATSREETQYF. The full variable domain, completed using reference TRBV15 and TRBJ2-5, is DAMVIQNPRYQVTQFGKPVTLSCSQTLNHNVMYWYQQKSSQAPKLLFHYYDKDFNNEADTPDNFQSRRPNTSFCFLDIRSPGLGDTAMYLCATSREETQYFGPGTRLLVL.

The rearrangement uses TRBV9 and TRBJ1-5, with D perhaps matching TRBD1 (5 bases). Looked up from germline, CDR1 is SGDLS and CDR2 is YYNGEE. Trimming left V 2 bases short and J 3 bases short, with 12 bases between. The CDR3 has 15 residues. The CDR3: CASSVRDGLNQPQHF. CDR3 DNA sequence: TGTGCCAGCAGCGTCCGGGACGGACTCAATCAGCCCCAGCATTTT.

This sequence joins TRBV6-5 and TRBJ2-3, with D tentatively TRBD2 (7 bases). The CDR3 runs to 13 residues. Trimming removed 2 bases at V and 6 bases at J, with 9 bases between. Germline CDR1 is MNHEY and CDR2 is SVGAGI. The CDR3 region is CASSYKGGDTQYF. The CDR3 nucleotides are TGTGCCAGCAGTTACAAGGGGGGGGATACGCAGTATTTT.

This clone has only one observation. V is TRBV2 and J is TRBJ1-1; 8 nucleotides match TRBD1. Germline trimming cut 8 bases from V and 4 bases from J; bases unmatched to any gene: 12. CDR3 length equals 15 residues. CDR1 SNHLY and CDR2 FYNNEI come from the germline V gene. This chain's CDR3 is CASPSGTGLGTEAFF. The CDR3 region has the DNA TGTGCCAGCCCTTCCGGGACAGGCCTGGGCACTGAAGCTTTCTTT.

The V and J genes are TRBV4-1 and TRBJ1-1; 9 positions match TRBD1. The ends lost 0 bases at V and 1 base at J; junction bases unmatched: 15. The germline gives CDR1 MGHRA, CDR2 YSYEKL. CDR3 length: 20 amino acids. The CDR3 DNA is TGCGCCAGCAGCCAAGAAGGAATGCGGACAGGGGAATGGTGGAACACTGAAGCTTTCTTT. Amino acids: CASSQEGMRTGEWWNTEAFF.

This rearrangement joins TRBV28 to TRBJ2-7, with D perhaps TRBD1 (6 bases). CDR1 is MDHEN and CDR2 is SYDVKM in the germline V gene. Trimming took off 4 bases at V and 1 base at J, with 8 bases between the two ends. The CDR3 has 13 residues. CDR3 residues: CASSSTGSYEQYF. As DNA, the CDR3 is TGTGCCAGCAGTTCTACAGGGTCCTACGAGCAGTACTTC.

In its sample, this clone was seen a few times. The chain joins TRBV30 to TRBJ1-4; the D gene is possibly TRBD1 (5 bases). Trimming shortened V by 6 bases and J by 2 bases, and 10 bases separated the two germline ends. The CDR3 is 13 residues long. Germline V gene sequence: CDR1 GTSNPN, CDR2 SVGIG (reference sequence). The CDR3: CACLGTTNEKLFF. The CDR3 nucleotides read TGTGCCTGTCTAGGGACCACTAATGAAAAACTGTTTTTT.

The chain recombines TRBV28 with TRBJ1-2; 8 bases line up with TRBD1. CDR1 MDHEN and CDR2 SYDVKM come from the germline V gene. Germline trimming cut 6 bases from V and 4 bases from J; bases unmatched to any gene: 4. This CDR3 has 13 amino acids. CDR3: CASRFTGGYGYTF. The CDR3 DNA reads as TGTGCCAGCAGATTTACAGGGGGCTATGGCTACACCTTC.

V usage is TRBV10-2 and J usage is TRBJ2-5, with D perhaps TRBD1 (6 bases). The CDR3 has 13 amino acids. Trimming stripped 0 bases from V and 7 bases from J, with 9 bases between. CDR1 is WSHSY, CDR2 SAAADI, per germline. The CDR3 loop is CASSESGTLTQYF. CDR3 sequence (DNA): TGCGCCAGCAGTGAGTCGGGGACACTGACCCAGTACTTC.

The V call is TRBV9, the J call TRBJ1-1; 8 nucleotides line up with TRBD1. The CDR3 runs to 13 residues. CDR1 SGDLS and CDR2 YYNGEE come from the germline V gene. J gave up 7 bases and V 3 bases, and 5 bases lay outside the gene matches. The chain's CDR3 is CASSAGQGNEAFF. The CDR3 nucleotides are TGTGCCAGCAGCGCCGGACAGGGTAATGAAGCTTTCTTT.

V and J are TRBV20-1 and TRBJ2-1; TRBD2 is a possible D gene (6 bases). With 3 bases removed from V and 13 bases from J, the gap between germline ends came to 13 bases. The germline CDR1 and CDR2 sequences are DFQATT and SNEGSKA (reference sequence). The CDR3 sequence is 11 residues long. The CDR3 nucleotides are TGCAGTGCTAGCCGACTAGAGGGACAGTTCTTC. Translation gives CSASRLEGQFF.

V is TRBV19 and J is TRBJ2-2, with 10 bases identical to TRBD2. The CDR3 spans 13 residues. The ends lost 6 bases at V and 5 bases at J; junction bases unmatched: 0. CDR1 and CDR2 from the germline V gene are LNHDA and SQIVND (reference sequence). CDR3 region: CASRGLATGELFF. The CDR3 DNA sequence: TGTGCCAGTAGGGGACTAGCGACCGGGGAGCTGTTTTTT. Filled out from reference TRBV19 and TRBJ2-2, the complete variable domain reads DGGITQSPKYLFRKEGQNVTLSCEQNLNHDAMYWYRQDPGQGLRLIYYSQIVNDFQKGDIAEGYSVSREKKESFPLTVTSAQKNPTAFYLCASRGLATGELFFGEGSRLTVL.

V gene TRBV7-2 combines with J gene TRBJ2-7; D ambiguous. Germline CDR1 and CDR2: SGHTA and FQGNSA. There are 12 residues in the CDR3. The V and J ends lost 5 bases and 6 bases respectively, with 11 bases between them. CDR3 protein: CASSTYDAEQYF. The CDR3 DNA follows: TGTGCCAGCAGCACATACGACGCCGAGCAGTACTTC.

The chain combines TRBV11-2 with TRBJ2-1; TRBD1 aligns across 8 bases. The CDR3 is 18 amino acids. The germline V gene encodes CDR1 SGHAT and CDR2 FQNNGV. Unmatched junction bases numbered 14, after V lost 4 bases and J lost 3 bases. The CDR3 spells CASSSVDLQGGVYNEQFF. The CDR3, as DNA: TGTGCCAGCAGCTCAGTGGACTTACAGGGGGGAGTCTACAATGAGCAGTTCTTC.

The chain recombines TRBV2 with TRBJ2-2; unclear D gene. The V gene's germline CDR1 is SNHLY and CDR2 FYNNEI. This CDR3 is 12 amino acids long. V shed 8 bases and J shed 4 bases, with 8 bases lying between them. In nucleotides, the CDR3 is TGTGCCAGCCGCCGCGTCACCGGGGAGCTGTTTTTT. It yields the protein CASRRVTGELFF.

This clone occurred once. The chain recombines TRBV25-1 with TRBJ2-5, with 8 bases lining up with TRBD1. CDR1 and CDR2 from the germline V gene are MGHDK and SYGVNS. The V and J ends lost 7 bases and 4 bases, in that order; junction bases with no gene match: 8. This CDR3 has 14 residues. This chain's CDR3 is CASTRTGLGETQYF. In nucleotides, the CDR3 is TGTGCCAGCACCCGGACAGGGTTGGGAGAGACCCAGTACTTC. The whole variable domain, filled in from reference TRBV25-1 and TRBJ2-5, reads EADIYQTPRYLVIGTGKKITLECSQTMGHDKMYWYQQDPGMELHLIHYSYGVNSTEKGDLSSESTVSRIRTEHFPLTLESARPSHTSQYLCASTRTGLGETQYFGPGTRLLVL.

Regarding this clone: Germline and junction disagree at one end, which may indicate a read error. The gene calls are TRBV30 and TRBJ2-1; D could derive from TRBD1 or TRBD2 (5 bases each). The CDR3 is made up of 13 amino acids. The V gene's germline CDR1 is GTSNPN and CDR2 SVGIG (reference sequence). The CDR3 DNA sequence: TGTGCCGGGAGTGGGGCGTCCTACAATGAGCAGTTCTTC. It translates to CAGSGASYNEQFF.

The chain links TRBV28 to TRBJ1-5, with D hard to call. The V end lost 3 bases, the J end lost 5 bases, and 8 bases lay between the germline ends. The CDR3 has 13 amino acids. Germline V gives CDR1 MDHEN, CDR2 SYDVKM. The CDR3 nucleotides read TGTGCCAGCAGTTTCGAACTGGATCAGCCCCAGCATTTT. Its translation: CASSFELDQPQHF.

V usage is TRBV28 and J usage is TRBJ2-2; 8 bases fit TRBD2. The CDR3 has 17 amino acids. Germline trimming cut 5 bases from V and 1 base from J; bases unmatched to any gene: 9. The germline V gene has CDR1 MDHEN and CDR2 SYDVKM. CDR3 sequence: CASSQLGLVLNTGELFF. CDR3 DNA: TGTGCCAGCAGTCAATTGGGACTAGTATTGAACACCGGGGAGCTGTTTTTT.

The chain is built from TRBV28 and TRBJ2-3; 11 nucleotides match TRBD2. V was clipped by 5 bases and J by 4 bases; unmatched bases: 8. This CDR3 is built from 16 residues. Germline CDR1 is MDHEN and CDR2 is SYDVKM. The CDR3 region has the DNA TGTGCCAGCAGTCCCGATAGCGGGAGGGCCCCAGATACGCAGTATTTT. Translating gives CASSPDSGRAPDTQYF.

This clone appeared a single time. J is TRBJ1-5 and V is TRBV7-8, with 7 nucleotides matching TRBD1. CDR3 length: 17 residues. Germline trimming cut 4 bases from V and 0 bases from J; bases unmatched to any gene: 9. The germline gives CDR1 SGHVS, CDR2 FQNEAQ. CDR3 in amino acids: CASSSLRTGYSNQPQHF. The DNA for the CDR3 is TGTGCCAGCAGCTCACTACGGACAGGCTATAGCAATCAGCCCCAGCATTTT.

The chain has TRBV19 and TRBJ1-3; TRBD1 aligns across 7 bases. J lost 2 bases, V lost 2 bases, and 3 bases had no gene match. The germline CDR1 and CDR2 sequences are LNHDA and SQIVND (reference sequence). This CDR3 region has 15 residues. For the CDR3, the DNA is TGTGCCAGTAGTATAACAGGGGCTACTGGAAACACCATATATTTT. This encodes CASSITGATGNTIYF.

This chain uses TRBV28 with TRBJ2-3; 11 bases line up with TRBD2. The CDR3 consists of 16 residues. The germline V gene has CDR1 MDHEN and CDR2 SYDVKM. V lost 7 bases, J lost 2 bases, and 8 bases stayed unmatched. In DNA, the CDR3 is TGTGCCAGCAACCCTTTAGCGGGGGGGGTCACAGATACGCAGTATTTT. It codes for CASNPLAGGVTDTQYF.

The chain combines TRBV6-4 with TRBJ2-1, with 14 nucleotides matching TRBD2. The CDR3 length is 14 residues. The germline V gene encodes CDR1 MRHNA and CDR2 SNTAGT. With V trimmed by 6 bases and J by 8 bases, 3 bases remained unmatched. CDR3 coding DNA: TGTGCCAGCAGCGGACTAGCGGGAGGAGATGAGCAGTTCTTC. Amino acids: CASSGLAGGDEQFF.

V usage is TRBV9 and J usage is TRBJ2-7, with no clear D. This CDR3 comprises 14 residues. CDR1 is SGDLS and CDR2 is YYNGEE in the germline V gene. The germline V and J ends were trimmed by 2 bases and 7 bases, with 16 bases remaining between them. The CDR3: CASSVDLTGREQYF. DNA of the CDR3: TGTGCCAGCAGCGTTGACTTGACGGGTCGGGAGCAGTACTTC.

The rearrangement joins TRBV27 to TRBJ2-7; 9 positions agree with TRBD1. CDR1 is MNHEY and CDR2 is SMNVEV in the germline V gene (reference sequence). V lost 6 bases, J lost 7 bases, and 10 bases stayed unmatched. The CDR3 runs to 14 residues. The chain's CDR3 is CASSKPGQGAEQYF. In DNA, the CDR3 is TGTGCCAGCAGCAAACCGGGACAGGGAGCTGAGCAGTACTTC.